What follows are 9 T cell receptor beta chains derived from one specimen sequenced in a study of blood T cell repertoires in COVID-19. Profiling relied on immunoSEQ multiplex PCR, and the TCRdb table lists in-frame clones only, not all of them. The table shows roughly 180,000 clones, with approximately 80% occurring only once. The sequencing sample was made of PBMCs or T cells enriched from blood (not recorded which). The receptor set was obtained from a woman aged 55-70 years who had recovered from COVID-19.

This clone was detected a few times. The rearrangement links TRBV5-1 to TRBJ1-1; possibly TRBD1 for D (6 bases). V was clipped by 0 bases and J by 8 bases, with 8 bases between them. The CDR3 spans 12 residues. Germline CDR1 SGHRS, CDR2 YFSETQ. The CDR3 is CASSLEQGEAFF. The CDR3 DNA is TGCGCCAGCAGCTTGGAACAGGGCGAAGCTTTCTTT.

V is TRBV9 and J is TRBJ2-1, with 10 bases matching TRBD2. Unmatched junction bases numbered 11, after V lost 4 bases and J lost 7 bases. The CDR3 is 16 amino acids. Germline V gives CDR1 SGDLS, CDR2 YYNGEE. CDR3 in amino acids: CASSPQAGGGVNEQFF. In DNA, the CDR3 is TGTGCCAGCAGCCCTCAAGCGGGAGGGGGGGTAAATGAGCAGTTCTTC.

The chain recombines TRBV28 with TRBJ1-2; 7 nucleotides agree with TRBD1. This CDR3 comprises 12 residues. In germline, CDR1 is MDHEN, CDR2 SYDVKM. V shed 7 bases, J shed 2 bases, and the junction held 1 base outside the gene matches. The CDR3 is CASKTGNYGYTF. DNA of the CDR3: TGTGCCAGCAAGACAGGGAACTATGGCTACACCTTC.

The rearrangement uses TRBV6-5 and TRBJ1-3, with 8 bases lining up with TRBD1. From germline, CDR1 is MNHEY and CDR2 SVGAGI. CDR3 length: 14 residues. Trimming removed 7 bases from V and 4 bases from J; junction bases left unmatched: 6. As DNA, the CDR3 is TGTGCCAGCATCAAGGACAGGGCGGGAAACACCATATATTTT. Amino acid sequence: CASIKDRAGNTIYF.

CDR3 sequence (DNA): TGTGCCACCCAGGGGCCGGGGTCCCACAATGAGCAGTTCTTC. This translates into CATQGPGSHNEQFF. The chain links TRBV28 to TRBJ2-1; D possibly corresponds to TRBD1 (6 bases). Germline CDR1 reads MDHEN; CDR2 reads SYDVKM. The CDR3 consists of 14 residues. V lost 10 bases and J 5 bases, leaving 18 bases between the germline ends.

The V gene is TRBV28, the J gene TRBJ1-5; possibly TRBD1 for D (5 bases). Germline assignment: CDR1 MDHEN and CDR2 SYDVKM. V dropped 4 bases and J dropped 7 bases, with 20 bases sitting between them. This CDR3 has 16 residues. The CDR3, as DNA: TGTGCCAGCAGTTCCCTTCCCAGGGTTTCTAGGCAGCCCCAGCATTTT. It yields the protein CASSSLPRVSRQPQHF.

The sample holds a few counts of this clone. V gene TRBV5-1 combines with J gene TRBJ2-1; 11 nucleotides line up with TRBD2. The germline V gene encodes CDR1 SGHRS and CDR2 YFSETQ. The length of the CDR3 is 14 residues. The ends lost 4 bases at V and 7 bases at J; junction bases unmatched: 4. CDR3 sequence (DNA): TGCGCCAGCAGCGTAGCGGGAGGGATAAATGAGCAGTTCTTC. Encoded protein: CASSVAGGINEQFF.

V and J are TRBV7-8 and TRBJ2-5; TRBD2 matches 12 bases. The junction had 6 bases not matched to a gene; V was cut back by 5 bases and J by 5 bases. The CDR3 sequence is 15 residues long. In germline, CDR1 is SGHVS, CDR2 FQNEAQ. The CDR3 sequence is CASSIGLAGMETQYF. The CDR3 nucleotides are TGTGCCAGCAGCATCGGACTAGCGGGAATGGAGACCCAGTACTTC.

The chain employs TRBV3-1 (or the pseudogene TRBV3-2) and TRBJ2-1, with 9 bases fitting TRBD2. CDR1 LGHDT and CDR2 YNNKEL come from the germline V gene (reference sequence). V was pared by 1 base and J by 12 bases, with 4 bases of the junction left unmatched. The CDR3 has 13 amino acids. CDR3: CASSQVKTSGQFF. DNA for the CDR3: TGTGCCAGCAGCCAAGTCAAGACTAGCGGGCAGTTCTTC.